These 19 T cell receptor beta chains were sequenced from one sample in a study of cytomegalovirus exposure and HLA in healthy donors. Method: immunoSEQ multiplex PCR; TCRdb's copy keeps in-frame clones and lacks some. The sample yields fewer than 150,000 clones, approximately 90% seen once. Sequenced input: PBMCs. The receptor set was obtained from a young man in good health and CMV-seropositive.

This chain connects TRBV18 to TRBJ1-2, with 7 bases that match TRBD1. Germline assignment: CDR1 KGHSH and CDR2 LQKENI. The CDR3 has 16 residues. The junction had 14 bases not matched to a gene; V was cut back by 4 bases and J by 6 bases. The CDR3 sequence is CASSQLLGGALNGYTF. The DNA for the CDR3 is TGTGCCAGCTCACAGCTCCTAGGGGGCGCGTTAAATGGCTACACCTTC.

The chain uses TRBV4-1 and TRBJ2-7; TRBD1 matches at 8 bases. The CDR3 has 14 amino acids. Germline CDR1 MGHRA, CDR2 YSYEKL. The junction had 3 bases not matched to a gene; V was cut back by 1 base and J by 4 bases. This CDR3 is CASSQGTGIYEQYF. CDR3 DNA sequence: TGCGCCAGCAGCCAAGGGACAGGGATATACGAGCAGTACTTC.

V and J are TRBV5-1 and TRBJ1-1; D possibly corresponds to TRBD1 (5 bases). The V gene's germline CDR1 is SGHRS and CDR2 YFSETQ. V was cut by 5 bases and J by 1 base, with 9 bases left in between. The CDR3 loop spans 13 amino acids. The CDR3 sequence is CASRTDQNTEAFF. Written as DNA, the CDR3 is TGCGCCAGCAGGACAGATCAGAACACTGAAGCTTTCTTT.

The genes are TRBV5-6 and TRBJ1-2; weak D call: TRBD1 (6 bases). Trimming removed 4 bases from V and 4 bases from J, with 14 bases in between. The CDR3 consists of 14 residues. Germline V gene sequence: CDR1 SGHDT, CDR2 YYEEEE. The CDR3 nucleotides are TGTGCCAGCAGCCCGGCCAGACAGGCCTATGGCTACACCTTC. The encoded protein is CASSPARQAYGYTF.

The chain is built from TRBV7-2 and TRBJ2-5; 8 bases align to TRBD1. The V segment lost 3 bases and the J segment 5 bases; nucleotides outside the gene matches: 8. Per germline, CDR1 SGHTA and CDR2 FQGNSA. The CDR3 is made up of 15 amino acids. CDR3 nucleotides: TGTGCCAGCAGCTTCGGACAGGGTAGTATGGAGACCCAGTACTTC. Its translation is CASSFGQGSMETQYF.

The CDR3 DNA is TGTGCCAGCAGCCAGGCTGGGGGGGACACTGAAGCTTTCTTT. Encoded protein: CASSQAGGDTEAFF. The rearrangement joins TRBV5-6 to TRBJ1-1, with a tentative D call TRBD1 (5 bases). The V end lost 4 bases, the J end lost 3 bases, and 13 bases lay between the germline ends. Germline assignment: CDR1 SGHDT and CDR2 YYEEEE. CDR3 length: 14 residues.

This sequence joins TRBV11-2 and TRBJ2-5; D possibly corresponds to TRBD1 (6 bases). The CDR3 covers 17 residues. CDR1 is SGHAT and CDR2 is FQNNGV in the germline V gene. Trimming shortened V by 2 bases and J by 3 bases, and 19 bases separated the two germline ends. CDR3 region: CASSLSWSRTAEETQYF. In DNA form, the CDR3 reads TGTGCCAGCAGCTTATCCTGGTCACGGACAGCTGAAGAGACCCAGTACTTC.

The V call is TRBV27, the J call TRBJ2-1; 8 bases align to TRBD1. Germline V gene lookup returns CDR1 MNHEY and CDR2 SMNVEV (reference sequence). Trimming cost V 6 bases and J 7 bases; bases outside gene matches: 8. This CDR3 comprises 14 residues. The CDR3 protein is CASRDREISNEQFF. The CDR3, as DNA: TGTGCCAGCAGGGACAGGGAGATAAGTAATGAGCAGTTCTTC.

The gene calls are TRBV2 and TRBJ2-1; 7 nucleotides line up with TRBD2. Per the germline V gene, CDR1 is SNHLY and CDR2 is FYNNEI. V trimming: 7 bases; J trimming: 3 bases; junction bases outside the gene matches: 3. CDR3 length: 13 amino acids. This chain's CDR3 is CASTSGDYNEQFF. Written as DNA, the CDR3 is TGTGCCAGCACGAGCGGGGACTACAATGAGCAGTTCTTC.

The chain carries TRBV28 and TRBJ2-7, with D perhaps matching TRBD2 (5 bases). V gave up 3 bases and J gave up 2 bases, with 14 bases separating them. Germline-derived CDR1 and CDR2 are MDHEN and SYDVKM. This CDR3 comprises 15 residues. CDR3 nucleotides: TGTGCCAGCAGTTTTCCGCACGAGGGCACCTACGAGCAGTACTTC. Encoded protein: CASSFPHEGTYEQYF.

This chain links TRBV5-4 with TRBJ2-1; D not certain. V was clipped by 2 bases and J by 6 bases, with 15 bases between them. Per germline, CDR1 SGHNT and CDR2 YYREEE (reference sequence). This CDR3 is built from 15 residues. CDR3 loop: CASSFRREVSNEQFF. For the CDR3, the DNA is TGTGCCAGCAGCTTTAGGAGAGAGGTTTCCAATGAGCAGTTCTTC.

The chain carries TRBV5-6 and TRBJ2-1, with TRBD1 identical over 8 bases. The ends lost 2 bases at V and 10 bases at J; junction bases unmatched: 8. The CDR3 is 14 residues long. Germline lookup yields CDR1 SGHDT and CDR2 YYEEEE. CDR3 sequence reads: CASSFWTGLSEQFF. CDR3 nucleotide sequence: TGTGCCAGCAGCTTCTGGACAGGGCTCTCAGAGCAGTTCTTC.

V is TRBV5-4 and J is TRBJ1-6; tentatively, D is TRBD1 (5 bases). V lost 4 bases to trimming and J lost 8 bases, with 16 bases between them. Germline loops: CDR1 SGHNT, CDR2 YYREEE (reference sequence). CDR3 length: 15 residues. CDR3 residues: CASSRGQGGDSPLHF. The CDR3 coding sequence is TGTGCCAGCAGCCGAGGGCAGGGAGGAGATTCACCCCTCCACTTT.

This clone was found once. The chain recombines TRBV7-2 with TRBJ2-2, with D tentatively TRBD1 (6 bases). CDR1 is SGHTA and CDR2 is FQGNSA in the germline V gene. This CDR3 contains 16 residues. V was cut by 1 base and J by 4 bases, with 13 bases left in between. CDR3 bases: TGTGCCAGCAGCTTAGTTCTGGGGGCGGGCACCGGGGAGCTGTTTTTT. Protein product: CASSLVLGAGTGELFF.

The rearrangement links TRBV6-1 to TRBJ1-2; D may be TRBD1 (5 bases). V lost 2 bases and J 4 bases, leaving 8 bases between the germline ends. The CDR3 length is 13 residues. Germline V lookup: CDR1 MNHNS, CDR2 SASEGT. In nucleotides, the CDR3 is TGTGCCAGCAGTGAACAGGGCCCCTATGGCTACACCTTC. As protein: CASSEQGPYGYTF.

The CDR3 DNA reads TGCGCCAGCAGTTTACCAGGGCCTCCTAACTATGGCTACACCTTC. It is translated as CASSLPGPPNYGYTF. The chain joins TRBV5-1 to TRBJ1-2; maybe TRBD1 (5 bases). V lost 5 bases, J lost 0 bases, and 14 bases lay in between. Germline lookup yields CDR1 SGHRS and CDR2 YFSETQ. This CDR3 is built from 15 residues.

The chain uses TRBV4-1 and TRBJ1-2, with 10 nucleotides matching TRBD1. V was clipped by 3 bases and J by 4 bases; unmatched bases: 5. The CDR3 is 15 residues long. CDR1 is MGHRA and CDR2 is YSYEKL in the germline V gene. CDR3 in amino acids: CASSQTGGTSYGYTF. CDR3 nucleotide sequence: TGCGCCAGCAGCCAGACAGGGGGCACCAGCTATGGCTACACCTTC.

The CDR3 DNA is TGTGCCAGCAGCCTAAGAGGACAGACGGATGTGACCAAAAACATTCAGTACTTC. Protein product: CASSLRGQTDVTKNIQYF. V is TRBV11-2 and J is TRBJ2-4, with D possibly matching TRBD1 (6 bases). The ends were cut back, 5 bases at V and 2 bases at J, with 22 bases in the middle. The CDR3 sequence is 18 residues long. Per germline, CDR1 SGHAT and CDR2 FQNNGV.

This rearrangement joins TRBV6-5 to TRBJ1-2, with D maybe TRBD1 (5 bases). CDR1 MNHEY and CDR2 SVGAGI come from the germline V gene. The length of the CDR3 is 16 residues. The V end was cut by 0 bases, the J end by 3 bases, with 14 bases between. The CDR3 sequence is CASSYSYRQIHYGYTF. The CDR3 bases are TGTGCCAGCAGTTACTCGTATCGACAGATCCACTATGGCTACACCTTC.